One sample yielded the 22 T cell receptor beta chains listed below, sequenced in a study of cytomegalovirus exposure and HLA in healthy donors. The PCR made use of 60 Vbeta and 13 Jbeta primers. Sequencing was performed with immunoSEQ multiplex PCR; in TCRdb, only in-frame clones are kept and a portion is missing. The sample lists roughly 200,000 clones; 79% were seen once. Sequencing was done on a sample of PBMCs. These receptors were taken from a woman aged 25 to 39 in good health and CMV-seropositive.

The V call is TRBV7-9, the J call TRBJ2-7; 13 positions match TRBD2. Trimming cost V 7 bases and J 4 bases; bases outside gene matches: 13. Germline V gives CDR1 SEHNR, CDR2 FQNEAQ (reference sequence). The CDR3 is 17 residues long. This chain's CDR3 is CASTPGGLAGAMYEQYF. CDR3 sequence (DNA): TGTGCCAGCACCCCCGGAGGACTAGCGGGAGCCATGTACGAGCAGTACTTC.

The chain couples TRBV23-1 to TRBJ1-1; 8 bases agree with TRBD1. TRBV23-1 is known as an ORF, though its function is uncertain. The CDR3 runs to 16 residues. Trimming removed 0 bases from V and 0 bases from J; junction bases left unmatched: 3. CDR3 in amino acids: CASSQSTGEMNTEAFF. CDR3 nucleotide sequence: TGCGCCAGCAGTCAATCGACAGGGGAGATGAACACTGAAGCTTTCTTT.

V gene TRBV27 combines with J gene TRBJ2-5, with 7 nucleotides matching TRBD2. V gave up 6 bases and J gave up 1 base; unmatched junction bases: 11. This CDR3 comprises 16 residues. The germline V gene has CDR1 MNHEY and CDR2 SMNVEV (reference sequence). The CDR3, as DNA: TGTGCCAGCAGGGGGACCGGGACTATAGTCCAAGAGACCCAGTACTTC. This translates into CASRGTGTIVQETQYF.

V usage is TRBV5-4 and J usage is TRBJ1-2, with D possibly TRBD1 on 5 matching bases. Trimming took 0 bases from V and 1 from J, leaving 7 bases between them. Per germline, CDR1 SGHNT and CDR2 YYREEE (reference sequence). The CDR3 contains 14 residues. For the CDR3, the DNA is TGTGCCAGCAGCTTGGGGGGCAGTAACTATGGCTACACCTTC. The encoded protein is CASSLGGSNYGYTF.

This clone was seen more than once but under ten times. CDR3: CASSVDKGAGANVLTF. Here the CDR3 DNA reads TGTGCCAGCAGCGTAGATAAGGGAGCTGGGGCCAACGTCCTGACTTTC. The V and J genes are TRBV9 and TRBJ2-6; possible D gene TRBD2, 5 bases. Trimming removed 0 bases from V and 2 bases from J, with 9 bases in between. This CDR3 is built from 16 residues. Per the germline V gene, CDR1 is SGDLS and CDR2 is YYNGEE.

This rearrangement joins TRBV21-1 to TRBJ1-3; the tabulated D call, TRBD1, remains unverified against the DNA. TRBV21-1 is a recognized pseudogene. The CDR3 runs to 12 residues. CDR3 sequence reads: CALGDKGNTIYF. In nucleotides, the CDR3 is TGTGCCTTAGGGGACAAGGGAAACACCATATATTTT.

This clone appeared once. The chain has TRBV4-2 and TRBJ1-1, with 11 bases aligning to TRBD1. The CDR3 runs to 15 residues. The trim removed 3 bases at V and 5 bases at J, leaving 5 bases unmatched. CDR1 is LGHNA and CDR2 is YNFKEQ in the germline V gene. The CDR3 DNA sequence: TGTGCCAGCAGCCATACCGGGACAGGGGGAACTGAAGCTTTCTTT. It codes for CASSHTGTGGTEAFF.

V usage is TRBV21-1 and J usage is TRBJ2-5; TRBD1, the table's D call, lacks a check against the DNA. TRBV21-1 has pseudogene status. The CDR3 runs to 16 residues. The CDR3 bases are TGTGCCAGCAGGACACAGGGGCAGCAAGGGCGAGAGACCCAGTACTTC. Residues: CASRTQGQQGRETQYF.

The chain uses TRBV10-3 and TRBJ1-1, with 9 bases fitting TRBD1. Germline loops: CDR1 ENHRY, CDR2 SYGVKD. Trimming took 6 bases from V and 0 from J; bases not matched to a gene: 5. The CDR3 length is 15 residues. Written as DNA, the CDR3 is TGTGCCATCAGCCCGGGACAGGGAGTGAACACTGAAGCTTTCTTT. Residues: CAISPGQGVNTEAFF.

J is TRBJ2-6 and V is TRBV29-1; a possible D gene is TRBD1 (6 bases). The CDR3 is 13 residues long. Trimming took 6 bases from V and 2 from J, leaving 8 bases between them. CDR1 and CDR2 from the germline V gene are SQVTM and ANQGSEA. The CDR3 bases are TGCAGCGTAAGGGGGACTGGGGCCAACGTCCTGACTTTC. This gives the protein CSVRGTGANVLTF.

The chain carries TRBV6-5 and TRBJ2-7; 9 bases are a match to TRBD2. The CDR3 has 15 amino acids. Germline V CDR1 and CDR2: MNHEY, SVGAGI. With 6 bases clipped from V and 1 base from J, the junction kept 7 bases outside the gene matches. The CDR3 here is CASSRWRGGSYEQYF. Here the CDR3 DNA reads TGTGCCAGCAGCCGCTGGCGGGGGGGATCCTACGAGCAGTACTTC.

The chain carries TRBV10-2 and TRBJ2-3; perhaps TRBD1 as D (6 bases). Trimming left V 3 bases short and J 7 bases short, with 11 bases between. This CDR3 has 13 residues. Germline V gene sequence: CDR1 WSHSY, CDR2 SAAADI. CDR3 protein: CASSETGWHTQYF. The CDR3 bases are TGCGCCAGCAGTGAAACAGGGTGGCATACGCAGTATTTT.

CDR3: CASSPGYSGNEQFF. The CDR3 region has the DNA TGTGCCAGCTCACCAGGTTATAGCGGGAATGAGCAGTTCTTC. The chain combines TRBV18 with TRBJ2-1; TRBD2 agrees at 7 bases. CDR1 and CDR2 (germline): KGHSH, LQKENI. V lost 2 bases and J lost 7; bases outside the gene matches: 5. The CDR3 covers 14 residues.

The chain carries TRBV5-6 and TRBJ2-7; D might be TRBD1 (6 bases). Trimming cost V 2 bases and J 2 bases, with 8 bases left between them. Per the germline V gene, CDR1 is SGHDT and CDR2 is YYEEEE. CDR3 length: 13 residues. In DNA form, the CDR3 reads TGTGCCAGCAGCTTACAGGGACCCTACGAGCAGTACTTC. Its translation: CASSLQGPYEQYF.

The genes are TRBV19 and TRBJ2-7; 9 bases map to TRBD1. Germline loops: CDR1 LNHDA, CDR2 SQIVND (reference sequence). J lost 2 bases, V lost 7 bases, and 6 bases had no gene match. The CDR3 consists of 14 residues. The CDR3 nucleotides read TGTGCCAGTACATTCGGGACAGGGACCTACGAGCAGTACTTC. It is translated as CASTFGTGTYEQYF.

The rearrangement joins TRBV6-6 to TRBJ1-1; 9 bases are a match to TRBD1. V shed 2 bases and J 4 bases; nucleotides not matched to a gene: 5. Germline V gene sequence: CDR1 MNHNY, CDR2 SVGAGI (reference sequence). The CDR3 runs 15 residues. The DNA for the CDR3 is TGTGCCAGCAGTTACCCCGGACAGGGGACCACTGAAGCTTTCTTT. This codes for CASSYPGQGTTEAFF.

The rearrangement joins TRBV9 to TRBJ2-2; 11 bases agree with TRBD2. The trim removed 2 bases at V and 5 bases at J, leaving 5 bases unmatched. CDR1 and CDR2 from the germline V gene are SGDLS and YYNGEE. The CDR3 is 16 residues long. CDR3 sequence reads: CASSVLAGGPTGELFF. CDR3 bases: TGTGCCAGCAGCGTTTTAGCGGGAGGGCCGACCGGGGAGCTGTTTTTT. Using reference TRBV9 and TRBJ2-2 for the parts outside the CDR3, the full variable domain is DSGVTQTPKHLITATGQRVTLRCSPRSGDLSVYWYQQSLDQGLQFLIQYYNGEERAKGNILERFSAQQFPDLHSELNLSSLELGDSALYFCASSVLAGGPTGELFFGEGSRLTVL.

The chain is built from TRBV5-6 and TRBJ2-1, with a possible D match to TRBD2 (5 bases). V shed 0 bases and J shed 13 bases, with 11 bases lying between them. The V gene's germline CDR1 is SGHDT and CDR2 YYEEEE. This CDR3 contains 12 residues. The CDR3 DNA reads as TGTGCCAGCAGCTTGGATCGGGGTCCACAGTTCTTC. Its protein is CASSLDRGPQFF.

In the case of this clone: Additional DNA sequences in this sample encode the identical CDR3. This chain joins TRBV10-3 and TRBJ2-7; possibly TRBD2 for D (6 bases). Germline V CDR1 and CDR2: ENHRY, SYGVKD. Trimming took off 6 bases at V and 7 bases at J, with 22 bases between the two ends. The CDR3 covers 15 residues. The DNA for the CDR3 is TGTGCCATCAGCCTCGCGGGCGGGACCCTCTATGAGCAGTACTTC. It encodes CAISLAGGTLYEQYF.

The V gene is TRBV11-3, the J gene TRBJ2-3, with 9 bases matching TRBD2. The CDR3 runs to 15 residues. In germline, CDR1 is SGHNT, CDR2 YENEEA. Trimming removed 4 bases from V and 3 bases from J; junction bases left unmatched: 5. CDR3 in amino acids: CASSSQLAGTDTQYF. CDR3 DNA: TGTGCCAGCAGCTCCCAGCTAGCGGGAACAGATACGCAGTATTTT.

This rearrangement joins TRBV11-2 to TRBJ2-1, with D perhaps TRBD1 (6 bases). The CDR3 is 14 amino acids. Germline V CDR1 and CDR2: SGHAT, FQNNGV. With 4 bases removed from V and 9 bases from J, the gap between germline ends came to 16 bases. CDR3 sequence reads: CASSSTGFRGEQFF. The CDR3 bases are TGTGCCAGCAGCTCAACAGGGTTCCGGGGTGAGCAGTTCTTC.

This clone was seen only a few times. The chain recombines TRBV11-2 with TRBJ1-2, with TRBD1 as a possible D gene (5 bases). The V end lost 7 bases, the J end lost 0 bases, and 21 bases lay between the germline ends. Germline values: CDR1 SGHAT, CDR2 FQNNGV. The CDR3 sequence is 17 residues long. CDR3 amino acids: CASTTVRQGKPNYGYTF. The CDR3 DNA reads TGTGCCAGCACCACAGTCAGGCAGGGTAAGCCTAACTATGGCTACACCTTC.